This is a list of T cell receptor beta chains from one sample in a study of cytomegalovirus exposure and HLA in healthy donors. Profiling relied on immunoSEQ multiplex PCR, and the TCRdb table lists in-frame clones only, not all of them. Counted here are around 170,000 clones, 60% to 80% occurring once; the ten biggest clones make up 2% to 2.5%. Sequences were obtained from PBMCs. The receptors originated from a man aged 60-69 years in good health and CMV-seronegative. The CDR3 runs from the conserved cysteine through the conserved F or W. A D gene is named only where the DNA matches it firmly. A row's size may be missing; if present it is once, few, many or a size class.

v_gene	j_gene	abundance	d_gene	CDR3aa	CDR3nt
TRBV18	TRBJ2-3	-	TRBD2	CASSPNPGLPTDTQYF	TGTGCCAGCTCACCAAATCCGGGACTACCCACAGATACGCAGTATTTT
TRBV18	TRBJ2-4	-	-	CASSPRETELAKNIQYF	TGTGCCAGCTCACCACGCGAGACAGAACTAGCCAAAAACATTCAGTACTTC
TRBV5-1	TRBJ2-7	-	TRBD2	CASSADGGRAYEQYF	TGCGCCAGCAGCGCTGACGGCGGGAGGGCCTACGAGCAGTACTTC
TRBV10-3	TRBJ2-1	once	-	CAISESTSGYGNEQFF	TGTGCCATCAGTGAGTCGACCAGCGGGTACGGCAATGAGCAGTTCTTC
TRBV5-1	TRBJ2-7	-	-	CASSLSRGWSSYEQYF	TGCGCCAGCAGCCTGAGTCGGGGTTGGAGCTCCTACGAGCAGTACTTC
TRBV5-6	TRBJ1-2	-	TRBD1	CASSPQGMDYGYTF	TGTGCCAGCAGCCCACAGGGGATGGACTATGGCTACACCTTC
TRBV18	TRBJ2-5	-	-	CASSPGTRRGTQYF	TGTGCCAGCTCACCAGGGACTCGCCGAGGGACCCAGTACTTC
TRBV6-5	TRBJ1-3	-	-	CASSYSGEAGNTIYF	TGTGCCAGCAGTTACTCAGGGGAGGCTGGAAACACCATATATTTT
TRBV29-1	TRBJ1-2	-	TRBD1	CSVDRGPRFGGYTF	TGCAGCGTCGACAGGGGCCCCAGGTTTGGCGGCTACACCTTC
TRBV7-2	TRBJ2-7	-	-	CASSEIGSFSYEQYF	TGTGCCAGCAGCGAAATTGGCAGTTTCTCCTACGAGCAGTACTTC
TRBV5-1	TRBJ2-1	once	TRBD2	CASSETGTTYNEQFF	TGCGCCAGCAGCGAAACCGGGACTACATACAATGAGCAGTTCTTC
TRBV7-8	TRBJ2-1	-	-	CASRFASGNEQFF	TGTGCCAGCAGGTTCGCCAGCGGCAATGAGCAGTTCTTC
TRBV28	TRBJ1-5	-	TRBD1	CASTTQGALFPQHF	TGTGCCAGCACCACACAGGGGGCCCTATTCCCCCAGCATTTT
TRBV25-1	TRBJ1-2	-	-	CASSEPGSYGYTF	TGTGCCAGCAGTGAGCCGGGGAGCTATGGCTACACCTTC
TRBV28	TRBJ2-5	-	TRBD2	CASRGWAGRVRETQYF	TGTGCCAGCAGAGGCTGGGCGGGGAGGGTCCGGGAGACCCAGTACTTC
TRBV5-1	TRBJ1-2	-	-	CASSLARDGYTF	TGCGCCAGCAGCTTGGCCAGGGATGGCTACACCTTC